One and the same sample provided the 6 T cell receptor beta chains below, sequenced in a study of T cell repertoires in cytomegalovirus infection. Their target antigens are unknown. TCRdb reprocessed the reads with MiXCR, giving one entry per CDR3 protein. The repertoire holds 450,000 to 550,000 distinct CDR3 sequences, with 42% as singletons. The input for sequencing was cultured PBMCs, taken from culture after CMV antigen stimulation. These receptors were obtained from a human donor in good health (CMV status not recorded). Some clones in this sample may be carry-over from other donors' samples.

The chain recombines TRBV12-3 or TRBV12-4 with TRBJ2-5; no reliable D call. This CDR3 region has 14 residues. V lost 3 bases to trimming and J lost 4 bases, with 12 bases between them. In nucleotides, the CDR3 is TGTGCCAGCAGTTTTGGACCCGGTCGAGAGACCCAGTACTTC. It is translated as CASSFGPGRETQYF.

This clonotype showed up just a few times. V is TRBV6-1 and J is TRBJ2-1, with TRBD2 identical over 7 bases. Germline V gives CDR1 MNHNS, CDR2 SASEGT. J gave up 0 bases and V 7 bases, and 9 bases lay outside the gene matches. The CDR3 length is 16 residues. The CDR3 nucleotides read TGTGCCAGCACCCCCCGGGAGGCCTACTCCTACAATGAGCAGTTCTTC. Translation gives CASTPREAYSYNEQFF.

In its sample, this clonotype was seen a few times. The chain joins TRBV11-2 to TRBJ2-5; D is unclear. The germline gives CDR1 SGHAT, CDR2 FQNNGV. Trimming removed 5 bases at V and 7 bases at J, with 11 bases between. The CDR3 extends over 12 amino acids. The CDR3 coding sequence is TGTGCCAGCAGCCAATTACACGGGACCCAGTACTTC. It specifies CASSQLHGTQYF.

The gene calls are TRBV7-6 and TRBJ2-3; D may be TRBD1 (6 bases). CDR3 length equals 15 residues. V was cut by 4 bases and J by 0 bases, with 11 bases left in between. Germline assignment: CDR1 SGHVS and CDR2 FNYEAQ. The DNA for the CDR3 is TGTGCCAGCAGCTCCATAGGGGGAAGCACAGATACGCAGTATTTT. It is translated as CASSSIGGSTDTQYF.

The chain links TRBV6-1 to TRBJ1-2; the D gene is possibly TRBD1 (6 bases). Per germline, CDR1 MNHNS and CDR2 SASEGT. Trimming took 4 bases from V and 3 from J, leaving 9 bases between them. CDR3 length equals 13 residues. CDR3 in DNA: TGTGCCAGCAGTGTACAGGGAGACTATGGCTACACCTTC. Translated: CASSVQGDYGYTF.

The J gene is TRBJ2-1, the V gene TRBV7-2, with D perhaps TRBD2 (6 bases). V gave up 1 base and J gave up 6 bases, with 13 bases separating them. The CDR3 contains 15 residues. The germline V gene encodes CDR1 SGHTA and CDR2 FQGNSA. The CDR3 nucleotides are TGTGCCAGCAGCTTAGACGGGCTAGCGTTCAATGAGCAGTTCTTC. It encodes CASSLDGLAFNEQFF. The whole variable domain, filled in from reference TRBV7-2 and TRBJ2-1, reads GAGVSQSPSNKVTEKGKDVELRCDPISGHTALYWYRQSLGQGLEFLIYFQGNSAPDKSGLPSDRFSAERTGGSVSTLTIQRTQQEDSAVYLCASSLDGLAFNEQFFGPGTRLTVL.